One and the same sample provided the 32 T cell receptor beta chains below, sequenced in a study of cytomegalovirus exposure and HLA in healthy donors. Vbeta (60) and Jbeta (13) primers were used in the PCR. This table comes from immunoSEQ multiplex PCR, and its TCRdb copy is limited to in-frame clones, with some not included. Among more than 95,000 clones listed, roughly 80% were seen once. Sample: PBMCs. All receptors come from a man aged 30 to 45 in good health and CMV-seropositive.

The rearrangement links TRBV28 to TRBJ2-7, with TRBD1 matching over 8 bases. After removal of 7 bases from V and 6 bases from J, the junction contained 20 bases not matched to a gene. Germline V gene data show CDR1 as MDHEN and CDR2 as SYDVKM. The CDR3 extends over 17 amino acids. As DNA, the CDR3 is TGTGCCAGCAACCCTTGGGGGGCTAGGACAGGGCCGGCCGAGCAGTACTTC. Protein sequence: CASNPWGARTGPAEQYF.

This clone was observed a few times. The chain uses TRBV5-1 and TRBJ2-5; the match to TRBD1 covers 9 bases. With V trimmed by 0 bases and J by 0 bases, 3 bases remained unmatched. Germline lookup yields CDR1 SGHRS and CDR2 YFSETQ. The length of the CDR3 is 16 residues. The CDR3 DNA sequence: TGCGCCAGCAGCTTGGGGGACAGGGCTAACCAAGAGACCCAGTACTTC. Amino acid sequence: CASSLGDRANQETQYF.

A word on this clone: The sample contains more than one DNA sequence encoding this CDR3. The chain is built from TRBV29-1 and TRBJ1-4, with D tentatively TRBD1 (6 bases). The V gene lost 4 bases and the J gene lost 3 bases, with 9 bases spanning the gap. From germline, CDR1 is SQVTM and CDR2 ANQGSEA. The CDR3 is 13 residues long. CDR3 region: CSVAGDPNEKLFF. Written as DNA, the CDR3 is TGCAGCGTTGCAGGGGACCCTAATGAAAAACTGTTTTTT.

A few counts support this clone. The genes are TRBV5-6 and TRBJ1-3, with TRBD1 matching 8 bases. The CDR3 extends over 14 amino acids. The junction had 6 bases not matched to a gene; V was cut back by 4 bases and J by 6 bases. The germline V gene has CDR1 SGHDT and CDR2 YYEEEE. This CDR3 reads CASSPGTGKNTIYF. CDR3 in DNA: TGTGCCAGCAGCCCGGGGACAGGAAAAAACACCATATATTTT.

The chain employs TRBV4-3 and TRBJ2-1, with D possibly TRBD2 on 7 matching bases. The CDR3 runs 19 residues. The ends were cut back, 0 bases at V and 0 bases at J, with 18 bases in the middle. CDR1 LGHNA and CDR2 YSLEER come from the germline V gene. The CDR3 loop reads CASSQDSGGYDSSYNEQFF. DNA of the CDR3: TGCGCCAGCAGCCAAGATTCGGGGGGCTACGACAGCTCCTACAATGAGCAGTTCTTC.

This chain joins TRBV4-3 and TRBJ2-1, with no clear D. The V gene's germline CDR1 is LGHNA and CDR2 YSLEER. Trimming took 0 bases from V and 8 from J, leaving 14 bases between them. The CDR3 is 15 amino acids. The CDR3 here is CASSQDTRARDEQFF. The DNA for the CDR3 is TGCGCCAGCAGCCAAGACACACGCGCTCGGGATGAGCAGTTCTTC.

The chain is built from TRBV5-8 and TRBJ2-1; 12 bases line up with TRBD2. V gave up 5 bases and J gave up 7 bases; unmatched junction bases: 7. The CDR3 length is 15 residues. Germline-derived CDR1 and CDR2 are SGHTS and YDEGEE. In nucleotides, the CDR3 is TGTGCCAGCAGTCGCGGACTAGCGGGGCTAAATGAGCAGTTCTTC. This gives the protein CASSRGLAGLNEQFF.

The chain is built from TRBV21-1 and TRBJ1-1; the DNA was not used to check the table's D call, TRBD1. TRBV21-1 represents a pseudogene. This CDR3 has 13 residues. CDR3 region: CASNPKGRTEAFF. The CDR3 DNA reads as TGTGCCAGCAACCCGAAGGGGCGGACTGAAGCTTTCTTT.

The chain carries TRBV27 and TRBJ1-5; 8 nucleotides match TRBD1. The CDR3 totals 13 residues. The germline V gene has CDR1 MNHEY and CDR2 SMNVEV (reference sequence). V shed 5 bases, J shed 9 bases, and the junction held 6 bases outside the gene matches. In DNA form, the CDR3 reads TGTGCCAGCAGTCGCGACAGGGGCGCGCCCCAGCATTTT. Translating gives CASSRDRGAPQHF.

This clone was picked up a small number of times. The chain carries TRBV2 and TRBJ2-1, with 11 bases lining up with TRBD2. The CDR3 has 15 residues. In germline, CDR1 is SNHLY, CDR2 FYNNEI. J gave up 7 bases and V 7 bases, and 9 bases lay outside the gene matches. As DNA, the CDR3 is TGTGCCAGCAACGTTCTAGCGGGGGGAGTAAATGAGCAGTTCTTC. This sequence encodes CASNVLAGGVNEQFF.

The chain recombines TRBV6-6 with TRBJ1-1; 9 positions match TRBD1. The V gene end was trimmed by 2 bases and the J gene end by 5 bases; junction bases not matched to a gene: 9. Germline V gene lookup returns CDR1 MNHNY and CDR2 SVGAGI (reference sequence). The CDR3 is 16 residues long. The CDR3 region is CASSYTQTGGGTEAFF. CDR3 DNA sequence: TGTGCCAGCAGTTACACTCAGACAGGGGGGGGAACTGAAGCTTTCTTT.

The chain links TRBV11-3 to TRBJ2-7; D is unclear. Germline V gives CDR1 SGHNT, CDR2 YENEEA. This CDR3 is 12 amino acids long. V lost 5 bases and J 0 bases, leaving 5 bases between the germline ends. Written as DNA, the CDR3 is TGTGCCAGCAGCGTCGTCTCCTACGAGCAGTACTTC. Its translation is CASSVVSYEQYF.

This clone came up many times. The chain links TRBV12-5 to TRBJ2-1; 9 bases fit TRBD2. The CDR3 runs 17 residues. Germline-derived CDR1 and CDR2 are LGHNT and FRNRAP. V shed 6 bases, J shed 9 bases, and the junction held 18 bases outside the gene matches. The CDR3 protein is CASGGLGTSRPVTEQFF. Written as DNA, the CDR3 is TGTGCTAGTGGGGGACTCGGGACTAGCCGTCCCGTCACTGAGCAGTTCTTC.

This sequence joins TRBV5-8 and TRBJ1-2; TRBD1 is a possible D gene (6 bases). The CDR3 runs 14 residues. Germline V CDR1 and CDR2: SGHTS, YDEGEE. Trimming pared 4 bases from V and 2 bases from J, leaving 12 bases between. CDR3 loop: CASSQDSLNYGYTF. The CDR3 nucleotides are TGTGCCAGCAGCCAGGACAGTCTAAACTATGGCTACACCTTC.

The rearrangement joins TRBV28 to TRBJ2-3; maybe TRBD2 (6 bases). The germline gives CDR1 MDHEN, CDR2 SYDVKM. This CDR3 is built from 15 residues. Trimming took 5 bases from V and 2 from J, leaving 14 bases between them. This CDR3 reads CASSVGGTVTDTQYF. DNA of the CDR3: TGTGCCAGCAGTGTGGGAGGCACCGTCACAGATACGCAGTATTTT.

The V and J genes are TRBV19 and TRBJ1-4, with 7 bases aligning to TRBD1. The CDR3 length is 17 residues. V lost 0 bases, J lost 4 bases, and 8 bases stayed unmatched. CDR1 and CDR2 from the germline V gene are LNHDA and SQIVND (reference sequence). The CDR3 DNA sequence: TGTGCCAGTAGTATAGAACTGTGGGGACAGATTAATGAAAAACTGTTTTTT. It translates to CASSIELWGQINEKLFF.

J is TRBJ2-2 and V is TRBV25-1; 7 bases match TRBD2. CDR1 is MGHDK, CDR2 SYGVNS, per germline. CDR3 length: 17 residues. V shed 4 bases and J 4 bases; nucleotides not matched to a gene: 12. CDR3 nucleotides: TGTGCCAGCAGTGGGCTCGCCGGGGGGATATTCACCGGGGAGCTGTTTTTT. It translates to CASSGLAGGIFTGELFF.

The chain employs TRBV6-5 and TRBJ2-7, with 9 nucleotides matching TRBD1. Germline CDR1 and CDR2: MNHEY and SVGAGI. This CDR3 spans 15 amino acids. The V segment lost 2 bases and the J segment 2 bases; nucleotides outside the gene matches: 4. The CDR3 bases are TGTGCCAGCAGTTACGGCCGGGACAGGGCCTACGAGCAGTACTTC. It is translated as CASSYGRDRAYEQYF.

The table lists this clone with a count of one. One end of the junction fails to match germline, which may point to a read error. Other DNA sequences of this sample code for an identical CDR3. The chain uses TRBV5-6 and TRBJ1-6; weak D call: TRBD1 (5 bases). Germline V lookup: CDR1 SGHDT, CDR2 YYEEEE. This CDR3 contains 16 residues. The CDR3 DNA reads TGTGCCAGCGAACGAGGCGGGGGAACCTATAATTCCCCCCTCCACTTT. Its protein is CASERGGGTYNSPLHF.

The gene calls are TRBV10-3 and TRBJ2-7, with TRBD1 matching 9 bases. Trimming removed 6 bases from V and 6 bases from J; junction bases left unmatched: 3. Germline CDR1 and CDR2: ENHRY and SYGVKD. The CDR3 has 12 residues. The CDR3 sequence: CAISGTGFEQYF. The CDR3 nucleotides are TGTGCCATCAGCGGGACAGGGTTCGAGCAGTACTTC.

The V and J genes are TRBV19 and TRBJ1-1; 10 bases agree with TRBD1. The trim removed 0 bases at V and 6 bases at J, leaving 4 bases unmatched. This CDR3 has 15 residues. Germline V CDR1 and CDR2: LNHDA, SQIVND (reference sequence). The CDR3 region has the DNA TGTGCCAGTAGTATAGAATGGACAGGGGGGTCTGAAGCTTTCTTT. It codes for CASSIEWTGGSEAFF.

The chain has TRBV7-6 and TRBJ1-4, with D possibly being TRBD1 (6 bases). The CDR3 covers 16 residues. With 1 base removed from V and 8 bases from J, the gap between germline ends came to 17 bases. The germline gives CDR1 SGHVS, CDR2 FNYEAQ. The CDR3 coding sequence is TGTGCCAGCAGCTTAGTTATCCTACAGGGTCGGGAAAAACTGTTTTTT. It translates to CASSLVILQGREKLFF.

The CDR3 loop is CATSRQLAGSTDTQYF. The CDR3 DNA reads TGTGCCACCAGCAGACAATTAGCGGGGAGCACAGATACGCAGTATTTT. The chain recombines TRBV15 with TRBJ2-3; 8 bases line up with TRBD2. The CDR3 loop spans 16 amino acids. The germline gives CDR1 LNHNV, CDR2 YYDKDF (reference sequence). V shed 2 bases, J shed 0 bases, and the junction held 4 bases outside the gene matches. The full variable domain, in which reference TRBV15 and TRBJ2-3 provide the parts outside the CDR3, is DAMVIQNPRYQVTQFGKPVTLSCSQTLNHNVMYWYQQKSSQAPKLLFHYYDKDFNNEADTPDNFQSRRPNTSFCFLDIRSPGLGDTAMYLCATSRQLAGSTDTQYFGPGTRLTVL.

The V and J genes are TRBV5-4 and TRBJ2-5, with D possibly matching TRBD2 (6 bases). The V gene's germline CDR1 is SGHNT and CDR2 YYREEE (reference sequence). This CDR3 comprises 15 residues. Trimming pared 1 base from V and 1 base from J, leaving 11 bases between. CDR3 loop: CASSLTGTRQETQYF. CDR3 bases: TGTGCCAGCAGCTTGACTGGGACTCGCCAAGAGACCCAGTACTTC.

The chain combines TRBV7-9 with TRBJ2-2; TRBD2 matches at 8 bases. The length of the CDR3 is 14 residues. In germline, CDR1 is SEHNR, CDR2 FQNEAQ (reference sequence). V dropped 3 bases and J dropped 3; count of bases not matched to a gene: 0. The CDR3 loop is CASSFGGDTGELFF. The CDR3, as DNA: TGTGCCAGCAGCTTCGGGGGGGACACCGGGGAGCTGTTTTTT.

This clone was recorded once. This sequence joins TRBV6-4 and TRBJ1-2; D is ambiguous. In germline, CDR1 is MRHNA, CDR2 SNTAGT. V was cut by 6 bases and J by 3 bases, with 17 bases left in between. The CDR3 runs 15 residues. Here the CDR3 reads CASRAGAGWDYGYTF. CDR3 nucleotide sequence: TGTGCCAGCAGAGCCGGTGCAGGCTGGGACTATGGCTACACCTTC.

The rearrangement joins TRBV9 to TRBJ2-1; 7 positions match TRBD2. Trimming at V came to 0 bases and at J to 4 bases, leaving 4 bases not matched to a gene. The CDR3 consists of 15 residues. Germline lookup yields CDR1 SGDLS and CDR2 YYNGEE. The chain's CDR3 is CASSVVRGDYNEQFF. The CDR3 DNA reads TGTGCCAGCAGCGTAGTTCGGGGGGATTACAATGAGCAGTTCTTC.

V and J are TRBV7-9 and TRBJ1-2; 7 positions agree with TRBD1. The CDR3 consists of 14 residues. Germline-derived CDR1 and CDR2 are SEHNR and FQNEAQ (reference sequence). V trimming: 4 bases; J trimming: 1 base; junction bases outside the gene matches: 3. The CDR3 region has the DNA TGTGCCAGCAGCTGGGACAGCTATAACTATGGCTACACCTTC. Protein: CASSWDSYNYGYTF. The full variable domain, its missing parts supplied by reference TRBV7-9 and TRBJ1-2, is DTGVSQNPRHKITKRGQNVTFRCDPISEHNRLYWYRQTLGQGPEFLTYFQNEAQLEKSRLLSDRFSAERPKGSFSTLEIQRTEQGDSAMYLCASSWDSYNYGYTFGSGTRLTVV.

The chain carries TRBV2 and TRBJ2-7; perhaps TRBD2 as D (5 bases). Trimming cost V 1 base and J 2 bases, with 9 bases left between them. CDR1 is SNHLY and CDR2 is FYNNEI in the germline V gene. The CDR3 is 14 amino acids. The CDR3 loop reads CASSEGPGTYEQYF. The CDR3 DNA reads as TGTGCCAGCAGTGAAGGTCCCGGGACCTACGAGCAGTACTTC.

The chain is built from TRBV10-1 and TRBJ1-2; no reliable D call. CDR1 is WNHNN and CDR2 is SYGVQD in the germline V gene (reference sequence). The CDR3 has 12 amino acids. The V end lost 4 bases, the J end lost 2 bases, and 5 bases lay between the germline ends. The CDR3 region is CASSGGNYGYTF. CDR3 sequence (DNA): TGCGCCAGCAGTGGAGGGAACTATGGCTACACCTTC.

J is TRBJ1-6 and V is TRBV7-8; TRBD1 aligns across 8 bases. V was clipped by 4 bases and J by 1 base; unmatched bases: 3. Looked up from germline, CDR1 is SGHVS and CDR2 is FQNEAQ. This CDR3 is 16 amino acids long. This CDR3 is CASSSRQGSYNSPLHF. In nucleotides, the CDR3 is TGTGCCAGCAGCTCCAGACAGGGGTCCTATAATTCACCCCTCCACTTT.

This chain's CDR3 is CASSRWTGQALYEQYF. The CDR3 DNA sequence: TGCGCCAGCAGCCGATGGACGGGACAGGCCTTATACGAGCAGTACTTC. The chain employs TRBV4-1 and TRBJ2-7; TRBD1 aligns across 8 bases. Losses at the gene ends were 4 bases for V and 4 bases for J; bases not matched to a gene: 12. CDR1 MGHRA and CDR2 YSYEKL come from the germline V gene. This CDR3 contains 16 residues.